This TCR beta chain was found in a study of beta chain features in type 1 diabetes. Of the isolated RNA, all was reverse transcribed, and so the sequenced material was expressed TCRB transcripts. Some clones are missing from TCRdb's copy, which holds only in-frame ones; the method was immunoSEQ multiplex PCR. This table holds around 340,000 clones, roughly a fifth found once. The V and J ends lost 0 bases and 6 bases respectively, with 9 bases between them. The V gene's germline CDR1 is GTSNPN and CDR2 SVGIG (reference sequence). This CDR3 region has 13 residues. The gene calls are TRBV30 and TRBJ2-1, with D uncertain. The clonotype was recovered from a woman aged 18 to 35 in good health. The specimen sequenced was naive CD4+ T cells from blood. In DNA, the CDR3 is TGTGCCTGGAGTGTAGAGGTCTCCAATGAGCAGTTCTTC. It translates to CAWSVEVSNEQFF.